The entry that follows covers one TCR beta chain sequence. The data are from a study of cytomegalovirus exposure and HLA in healthy donors. Looked up from germline, CDR1 is SGHVS and CDR2 is FQNEAQ. The V gene end was trimmed by 5 bases and the J gene end by 5 bases; junction bases not matched to a gene: 8. The CDR3 spans 15 residues. The primer mix had 60 Vbeta and 13 Jbeta primers. Produced via immunoSEQ multiplex PCR; TCRdb's table is partial and in-frame only. This sample has tens of thousands of clones, with 70% to 75% found just once. The chain is built from TRBV7-8 and TRBJ2-1, with 8 bases identical to TRBD1. The sequence was obtained from a man between 25 and 39 years old in good health and CMV-seronegative. The sequencing input was PBMCs. CDR3 nucleotide sequence: TGTGCCAGCAGCCAGCATTCGGACAGGGACAATGAGCAGTTCTTC. This encodes CASSQHSDRDNEQFF.